What follows are 29 T cell receptor beta chains derived from one specimen sequenced in a study of T cells in Graves' hyperthyroidism and ophthalmopathy. It was RNA transcripts that yielded the amplified TCR beta CDR3 regions. During a first-round RT-PCR of the TCR CDR3, the HTBI primer set was used. TCRdb re-called the multiplex PCR reads with MiXCR, one entry per CDR3 protein. This table has approximately 600,000 distinct CDR3 sequences, approximately 15% appearing once. The sequencing input was blood. Every receptor here comes from a woman aged 40 to 55 with Graves' ophthalmopathy.

There are many counts of this clonotype. In DNA, the CDR3 is TGTGCCAGCAGCTTTGCCTCCTACGAGCAGTACTTC. It yields the protein CASSFASYEQYF. This chain links TRBV5-6 with TRBJ2-7; D gene uncertain. Trimming took off 2 bases at V and 0 bases at J, with 3 bases between the two ends. The CDR3 runs to 12 residues. CDR1 and CDR2 (germline): SGHDT, YYEEEE.

This clonotype has ten or more counts. Here the CDR3 reads CASSFRTGEPGMNTEAFF. Written as DNA, the CDR3 is TGTGCCAGCAGCTTTCGGACAGGGGAGCCCGGAATGAACACTGAAGCTTTCTTT. V is TRBV7-8 and J is TRBJ1-1; 9 bases are a match to TRBD1. With 3 bases clipped from V and 0 bases from J, the junction kept 11 bases outside the gene matches. Germline V gene sequence: CDR1 SGHVS, CDR2 FQNEAQ. CDR3 length: 18 amino acids. Full variable domain (outside the CDR3, taken from reference TRBV7-8 and TRBJ1-1): GAGVSQSPRYKVAKRGQDVALRCDPISGHVSLFWYQQALGQGPEFLTYFQNEAQLDKSGLPSDRFFAERPEGSVSTLKIQRTQQEDSAVYLCASSFRTGEPGMNTEAFFGQGTRLTVV.

This sequence joins TRBV6-5 and TRBJ1-5; the D is unclear. V was shortened by 0 bases and J by 1 base, with 7 bases between the two germline ends. The germline CDR1 and CDR2 sequences are MNHEY and SVGAGI. The CDR3 consists of 15 residues. The CDR3 sequence: CASSYSYPSNQPQHF. The CDR3 DNA follows: TGTGCCAGCAGTTACTCGTATCCCAGCAATCAGCCCCAGCATTTT.

This clonotype was seen ten or more times. V is TRBV7-2 and J is TRBJ2-7; 11 bases align to TRBD2. CDR3 length: 15 residues. Losses at the gene ends were 3 bases for V and 6 bases for J; bases not matched to a gene: 7. Germline V CDR1 and CDR2: SGHTA, FQGNSA. In nucleotides, the CDR3 is TGTGCCAGCAGCTTTTCTAGCGGGAGGCAGAGCGAGCAGTACTTC. Protein sequence: CASSFSSGRQSEQYF.

Ten or more counts support this clonotype. This chain uses TRBV6-2 or TRBV6-3 with TRBJ2-7, with 7 bases lining up with TRBD1. V shed 7 bases and J 1 base; nucleotides not matched to a gene: 13. CDR3 length: 16 residues. CDR1 and CDR2 (germline): MNHEY, SVGEGT. CDR3 protein: CASTPHGAGGSYEQYF. In DNA form, the CDR3 reads TGTGCCAGCACCCCCCATGGGGCAGGGGGATCCTACGAGCAGTACTTC.

There are many counts of this clonotype. The genes are TRBV11-2 and TRBJ2-2, with 8 bases that match TRBD1. Unmatched junction bases numbered 8, after V lost 2 bases and J lost 6 bases. The CDR3 covers 16 residues. The germline V gene encodes CDR1 SGHAT and CDR2 FQNNGV. The CDR3 bases are TGTGCCAGCAGCTTACCCTGGACAGGGCAGGCCGGGGAGCTGTTTTTT. It translates to CASSLPWTGQAGELFF.

This clonotype was counted many times. This chain uses TRBV2 with TRBJ1-1; 7 bases agree with TRBD1. Per germline, CDR1 SNHLY and CDR2 FYNNEI. The CDR3 runs 13 residues. Losses at the gene ends were 6 bases for V and 3 bases for J; bases not matched to a gene: 4. The CDR3 region has the DNA TGTGCCAGCAGCGACAGGGATTACACTGAAGCTTTCTTT. Amino acid sequence: CASSDRDYTEAFF.

There are many counts of this clonotype. The chain combines TRBV10-3 with TRBJ2-7; a possible D gene is TRBD1 (6 bases). The germline CDR1 and CDR2 sequences are ENHRY and SYGVKD. CDR3 length: 12 amino acids. Trimming took 6 bases from V and 6 from J, leaving 12 bases between them. This CDR3 reads CAISQGMGEQYF. The CDR3 nucleotides are TGTGCCATCAGCCAGGGGATGGGCGAGCAGTACTTC.

This clonotype was seen repeatedly, ten times or more. The chain uses TRBV6-2 or TRBV6-3 and TRBJ1-1, with D possibly being TRBD1 (5 bases). Germline V CDR1 and CDR2: MNHEY, SVGEGT. Trimming left V 1 base short and J 4 bases short, with 10 bases between. The CDR3 contains 14 residues. The CDR3 protein is CASSYFGGGTEAFF. The DNA for the CDR3 is TGTGCCAGCAGTTACTTTGGGGGAGGCACTGAAGCTTTCTTT.

The table lists this clonotype with many counts. The chain joins TRBV6-2 or TRBV6-3 to TRBJ2-3, with 12 bases that match TRBD2. With 0 bases clipped from V and 5 bases from J, the junction kept 12 bases outside the gene matches. This CDR3 comprises 19 residues. CDR1 and CDR2 (germline): MNHEY, SVGEGT. The chain's CDR3 is CASSYSTNLTSGSEDTQYF. The CDR3 nucleotides are TGTGCCAGCAGTTACTCGACAAACCTGACTAGCGGGAGTGAAGATACGCAGTATTTT.

This clonotype was seen ten or more times. The CDR3, as DNA: TGTGCCAGCAGTTACTTTCTTCACTCGCGAGCCGAGCAGTACTTC. Amino acid sequence: CASSYFLHSRAEQYF. The rearrangement uses TRBV6-7 and TRBJ2-7, with D hard to call. TRBV6-7 is annotated as an ORF whose role is uncertain. Between the trimmed V and J ends, which lost 1 base and 6 bases, there was a span of 16 bases. The CDR3 has 15 amino acids.

This clonotype was detected once. The chain is built from TRBV28 and TRBJ1-2; 10 bases are shared with TRBD1. Germline lookup yields CDR1 MDHEN and CDR2 SYDVKM. Germline trimming cut 6 bases from V and 6 bases from J; bases unmatched to any gene: 13. This CDR3 is 16 amino acids long. This CDR3 reads CASSATGGASPDGYTF. CDR3 sequence (DNA): TGTGCCAGCAGCGCGACAGGGGGCGCAAGTCCCGATGGCTACACCTTC.

In its sample, this clonotype was seen many times. The chain uses TRBV29-1 and TRBJ1-1; tentatively, D is TRBD1 (6 bases). V was shortened by 7 bases and J by 7 bases, with 10 bases between the two germline ends. CDR3 length: 10 residues. Germline V gives CDR1 SQVTM, CDR2 ANQGSEA. This chain's CDR3 is CSGTDSEAFF. Written as DNA, the CDR3 is TGCAGCGGCACGGACAGTGAAGCTTTCTTT.

This clonotype was recorded at least ten times. This chain uses TRBV20-1 with TRBJ2-7, with no clear D. The CDR3 sequence is 13 residues long. V lost 3 bases and J 5 bases, leaving 14 bases between the germline ends. Germline CDR1 and CDR2: DFQATT and SNEGSKA (reference sequence). The DNA for the CDR3 is TGCAGTGCTAGTAGTCCACCTAGAGACGAGCAGTACTTC. Amino acid sequence: CSASSPPRDEQYF.

The sample holds many counts of this clonotype. J is TRBJ2-7 and V is TRBV28, with 11 bases aligning to TRBD1. There are 15 residues in the CDR3. The J segment lost 2 bases and the V segment lost 5 bases, leaving 5 bases of the junction unmatched. The germline V gene encodes CDR1 MDHEN and CDR2 SYDVKM. In DNA, the CDR3 is TGTGCCAGCAGTCCCCAGGGACAGGGGGCCTACGAGCAGTACTTC. It yields the protein CASSPQGQGAYEQYF.

This clonotype was seen repeatedly, ten times or more. The chain uses TRBV20-1 and TRBJ1-2; D is uncertain. The V gene lost 2 bases and the J gene lost 4 bases, with 11 bases spanning the gap. The CDR3 has 13 residues. The germline V gene encodes CDR1 DFQATT and CDR2 SNEGSKA (reference sequence). CDR3 sequence: CSARLSTAYGYTF. CDR3 in DNA: TGCAGTGCTAGACTCTCAACAGCCTATGGCTACACCTTC.

This chain joins TRBV11-1 and TRBJ1-2; D possibly corresponds to TRBD1 (5 bases). Germline-derived CDR1 and CDR2 are SGHAT and FQDESV (reference sequence). V was trimmed by 5 bases and J by 4 bases, leaving 23 bases between them. The CDR3 extends over 17 amino acids. The CDR3 reads CASSPPSAGRLFYGYTF. The CDR3, as DNA: TGTGCCAGCAGCCCCCCCTCGGCAGGGAGGTTGTTCTATGGCTACACCTTC.

This clonotype was picked up many times. The V call is TRBV20-1, the J call TRBJ1-2; no clear D gene. The length of the CDR3 is 13 residues. Between the trimmed V and J ends, which lost 2 bases and 8 bases, there was a span of 15 bases. The germline gives CDR1 DFQATT, CDR2 SNEGSKA (reference sequence). Written as DNA, the CDR3 is TGCAGTGCTAGAAGGAACCTCAGGCGAGGCTACACCTTC. Translation: CSARRNLRRGYTF.

This clonotype has just one count. The chain has TRBV12-3 or TRBV12-4 and TRBJ2-5; 14 bases are shared with TRBD2. The CDR3 length is 18 residues. J lost 4 bases, V lost 6 bases, and 13 bases had no gene match. The CDR3 sequence: CASSRAGTSGSVGETQYF. The CDR3 DNA follows: TGTGCCAGCAGCCGGGCGGGGACTAGCGGGAGTGTTGGAGAGACCCAGTACTTC.

This clonotype was picked up a small number of times. The gene calls are TRBV12-3 or TRBV12-4 and TRBJ2-4, with D possibly being TRBD2 (6 bases). The V end lost 1 base, the J end lost 6 bases, and 13 bases lay between the germline ends. This CDR3 contains 15 residues. CDR3 residues: CASSLEAGFLNIQYF. For the CDR3, the DNA is TGTGCCAGCAGTTTAGAGGCGGGATTCTTAAACATTCAGTACTTC.

This clonotype was picked up a small number of times. V is TRBV27 and J is TRBJ2-7; D perhaps matches TRBD2 (5 bases). Germline CDR1 is MNHEY and CDR2 is SMNVEV (reference sequence). Trimming cost V 2 bases and J 0 bases, with 11 bases left between them. The length of the CDR3 is 15 residues. CDR3 DNA sequence: TGTGCCAGCAGTTTAGGCTCAGGAGGCTCCTACGAGCAGTACTTC. Amino acids: CASSLGSGGSYEQYF.

This clonotype was seen many times. CDR3 nucleotide sequence: TGTGCCAGCAGCTTAGAAGATTCGTCTGGCTACACCTTC. This sequence encodes CASSLEDSSGYTF. The chain recombines TRBV11-2 with TRBJ1-2; D gene ambiguous. V shed 0 bases and J shed 7 bases, with 9 bases lying between them. CDR1 is SGHAT and CDR2 is FQNNGV in the germline V gene. The CDR3 spans 13 residues.

This clonotype was picked up many times. The V call is TRBV12-3 or TRBV12-4, the J call TRBJ2-7, with 13 positions matching TRBD2. The CDR3 spans 14 residues. The V segment lost 5 bases and the J segment 8 bases; nucleotides outside the gene matches: 6. The CDR3 DNA sequence: TGTGCCAGCAGTGTTCCGGGGACTAGCGGGAAGCAGTACTTC. Amino acids: CASSVPGTSGKQYF.

This clonotype was counted at least ten times. This chain joins TRBV30 and TRBJ2-7; tentatively, D is TRBD1 (5 bases). CDR1 and CDR2 (germline): GTSNPN, SVGIG (reference sequence). The V end was cut by 3 bases, the J end by 2 bases, with 14 bases between. The CDR3 is 14 residues long. This chain's CDR3 is CAWSALDTAYEQYF. The CDR3 DNA is TGTGCCTGGAGCGCCTTGGACACGGCCTACGAGCAGTACTTC. Filled out from reference TRBV30 and TRBJ2-7, the complete variable domain reads SQTIHQWPATLVQPVGSPLSLECTVEGTSNPNLYWYRQAAGRGLQLLFYSVGIGQISSEVPQNLSASRPQDRQFILSSKKLLLSDSGFYLCAWSALDTAYEQYFGPGTRLTVT.

The rearrangement links TRBV15 to TRBJ2-5; 7 nucleotides match TRBD1. Germline V gene lookup returns CDR1 LNHNV and CDR2 YYDKDF (reference sequence). This CDR3 region has 15 residues. The V segment lost 6 bases and the J segment 5 bases; nucleotides outside the gene matches: 12. CDR3 DNA: TGTGCCACCAGTAACTTCAGGGGGTCGGGTGAGACCCAGTACTTC. Translated, it gives CATSNFRGSGETQYF.

This clonotype was seen ten or more times. Mismatch with germline at one junction end may stem from a read error. This chain joins TRBV5-1 and TRBJ1-3; a possible D gene is TRBD1 (5 bases). CDR1 is SGHRS and CDR2 is YFSETQ in the germline V gene. CDR3 length equals 17 residues. CDR3 protein: CASSLEGNPAGGSTIYF. CDR3 DNA sequence: TGCGCCAGCAGCTTGGAGGGGAACCCGGCAGGTGGAAGCACCATATATTTT. Full variable domain (missing parts from reference TRBV5-1 and TRBJ1-3): KAGVTQTPRYLIKTRGQQVTLSCSPISGHRSVSWYQQTPGQGLQFLFEYFSETQRNKGNFPGRFSGRQFSNSRSEMNVSTLELGDSALYLCASSLEGNPAGGSTIYFGEGSWLTVV.

This clonotype was observed many times. The J gene is TRBJ2-7, the V gene TRBV19; 8 positions agree with TRBD2. V lost 6 bases to trimming and J lost 1 base; unmatched junction nucleotides: 2. CDR1 and CDR2 from the germline V gene are LNHDA and SQIVND (reference sequence). The length of the CDR3 is 13 residues. CDR3 sequence (DNA): TGTGCCAGTAGGCGGGGGGCTTCCTACGAGCAGTACTTC. Translation gives CASRRGASYEQYF.

Many counts were recorded for this clonotype. The rearrangement links TRBV2 to TRBJ1-2, with D uncertain. Trimming removed 4 bases from V and 0 bases from J, with 6 bases in between. CDR1 is SNHLY, CDR2 FYNNEI, per germline. CDR3 length: 13 residues. In DNA, the CDR3 is TGTGCCAGCAGTGCCGTTGCTAACTATGGCTACACCTTC. This codes for CASSAVANYGYTF. Full variable domain (remainder filled in from reference TRBV2 and TRBJ1-2): EPEVTQTPSHQVTQMGQEVILRCVPISNHLYFYWYRQILGQKVEFLVSFYNNEISEKSEIFDDQFSVERPDGSNFTLKIRSTKLEDSAMYFCASSAVANYGYTFGSGTRLTVV.

The sample holds many counts of this clonotype. Written as DNA, the CDR3 is TGTGCTAGTGCCCTAGAGAACACTGAAGCTTTCTTT. Translated: CASALENTEAFF. The chain links TRBV12-5 to TRBJ1-1; D is unclear. The V gene lost 7 bases and the J gene lost 1 base, with 7 bases spanning the gap. Looked up from germline, CDR1 is LGHNT and CDR2 is FRNRAP. The CDR3 is made up of 12 amino acids. Based on the CDR3 plus reference TRBV12-5 and TRBJ1-1, the full variable domain is DARVTQTPRHKVTEMGQEVTMRCQPILGHNTVFWYRQTMMQGLELLAYFRNRAPLDDSGMPKDRFSAEMPDATLATLKIQPSEPRDSAVYFCASALENTEAFFGQGTRLTVV.